This T cell receptor beta chain was observed in a study of CD8 T cells in ankylosing spondylitis. Scientists made TCR beta libraries using quantitative 5'-RACE with molecular barcodes. Each CDR3 protein is one row after TCRdb ran MiXCR on the 5' RACE reads. The sample consists of roughly 86,000 distinct CDR3 sequences, about 9% of them appearing once. The sample holds many counts of this clonotype. The antigen remains unidentified. General study findings and limits: Characteristic of ankylosing spondylitis blood, it appeared, was a TCR beta motif comprising about eight highly homologous variants. Clones linked to the disease showed a CD8+ phenotype. They occurred at relatively low frequencies in peripheral blood. Researchers reportedly found disease-linked clones significantly enriched in matched ankylosing spondylitis synovial fluid.

Per the germline V gene, CDR1 is SGHRS and CDR2 is YFSETQ. The CDR3 loop spans 13 amino acids. V lost 4 bases, J lost 6 bases, and 10 bases lay in between. This clonotype originated in a male donor with ankylosing spondylitis or in good health (not recorded which). Sequencing was carried out using blood, either unsorted or a sorted T cell fraction (not recorded which). The rearrangement uses TRBV5-1 and TRBJ1-4; D may be TRBD1 (6 bases). CDR3 nucleotides: TGCGCCAGCAGCAAAAACAGGGATGAAAAACTGTTTTTT. Its protein product is CASSKNRDEKLFF. Drawing the rest from reference TRBV5-1 and TRBJ1-4, the complete variable domain is KAGVTQTPRYLIKTRGQQVTLSCSPISGHRSVSWYQQTPGQGLQFLFEYFSETQRNKGNFPGRFSGRQFSNSRSEMNVSTLELGDSALYLCASSKNRDEKLFFGSGTQLSVL.